These T cell receptor beta chains were read from a single sample in a study of T cell responses to AZD1222 COVID-19 vaccine. Profiled with immunoSEQ multiplex PCR; TCRdb holds only in-frame clones, not every one. The table shows roughly 120,000 clones, with 80% to 90% occurring only once. The sequencing used peripheral blood, collected on day 0 of AZD1222 vaccination. The receptors come from an adult in good health. CDR3s leave out the opening cysteine and the closing phenylalanine or tryptophan.

V	CDR3
TRBV2	ASSEGGPRPLNI
TRBV28	ASSAQGVYEQY
TRBV28	ASSPLPGLAGNEQY
TRBV25-1	ASRAGGGYT
TRBV28	ASRQGRLF
TRBV27	ASLPGLGPYGYT
TRBV18	ASSPIEGQGYGYT
TRBV7-8	ASSSSRRTAYGYT
TRBV30	AWNRVRGYT
TRBV11-2	ASSLDLVTGIEAF
TRBV19	ASSDRFGNTEAF
TRBV19	ASSTLGIVPEAF
TRBV5-6	ASSLLNGGVGTGANVLT
TRBV21-1	ASSIDWTADYEQY
TRBV28	ASSLKGDSSPLH
TRBV2	ASRERGYT
TRBV6-6	ASNDGQAYGYT
TRBV29-1	SAGTAGNTIY
TRBV9	ASSVGTGGVF
TRBV7-9	ASSYVRGILHYGYT
TRBV11-2	ASSLELQGRGTEAF
TRBV6-5	ASIGRFTGELF
TRBV2	ASSKEGASGNTIY
TRBV18	ASSPPPGGTEAF
TRBV3-1/TRBV3-2	ASSQDWSGSYEQY
TRBV24-1	ATSDLRTSGRNTGELF
TRBV5-1	ASSLSLAGGPSDTQY
TRBV21-1	ASSLEAGDVAYEQY
TRBV9	ASSFETGGGTEAF
TRBV6-6	ASSYVAGEDEKLF
TRBV3-1/TRBV3-2	ASSRGGAKGYT
TRBV11-2	ASSPDRGQNQPQH
TRBV4-2	ASSQDLERGSSYNEQF
TRBV28	ASTSGGSGANVLT
TRBV7-8	ASSLATGGLNSPLH
TRBV20-1	SASQAENQPQH
TRBV12-5	ASGLVGSSYNEQF
TRBV24-1	ATSSRDAPTPVQETQY
TRBV18	ASSPSGGADAF
TRBV2	ASSSLRWGDRNEQF
TRBV19	ASSSRNQPQH
TRBV28	ASSLQVSYGYT
TRBV10-3	AISSPGTGNYGYT
TRBV5-1	ASSLEMRTEKLF
TRBV24-1	ATSVGTGGNNVLT
TRBV10-1	ASSAGTGTDTQY
TRBV19	ASSIGRTYEQY
TRBV5-4	ASSALQHSIF
TRBV19	ASSLRDRVTGELF
TRBV5-6	ASSFSRTTHNEQF